This T cell receptor (beta chain) is from a study of blood T cell repertoires in COVID-19. Study-level background: The study drew acute and convalescent COVID-19 samples from the United States, Italy and Spain. PBMCs, B-cell-depleted T cells, or T cells were the source of the cDNA or gDNA that made up the material.

Deletions cut 3 bases from V and 0 bases from J, with 9 bases between. This CDR3 spans 15 amino acids. CDR1 KGHSH and CDR2 LQKENI come from the germline V gene. Assay: immunoSEQ multiplex PCR; the TCRdb copy retains only in-frame clones and omits some. There are more than 200,000 clones in the sample; 85% to 90% occur only once, and 5.9% lies in the top ten. V usage is TRBV18 and J usage is TRBJ2-1, with no clear D. Sequenced sample: peripheral blood. The clonotype comes from a man aged 80 or over with acute or convalescent COVID-19. CDR3 loop: CASSPKQSSYNEQFF. The CDR3 bases are TGTGCCAGCTCACCCAAACAGAGCTCCTACAATGAGCAGTTCTTC.